What follows is one T cell receptor beta chain and its context. CDR3 length equals 18 residues. The ends lost 1 base at V and 4 bases at J; junction bases unmatched: 7. Germline CDR1 reads LGHNA; CDR2 reads YSLEER. This entry comes from a study of T cell changes during pregnancy in multiple sclerosis. TCRdb's table, derived via immunoSEQ multiplex PCR, lists solely in-frame clones and lacks some. The table has 30,000 to 50,000 clones, 75% to 95% seen once. Sequencing was performed on CD4+ T cells from peripheral blood mononuclear cells, taken in the first trimester of pregnancy. The chain uses TRBV4-3 and TRBJ2-5, with TRBD2 matching over 15 bases. The TCR was taken from a female donor in good health, enrolled as a control in a pregnancy study. The CDR3 loop is CASSQGVPGLAGGETQYF. The CDR3 coding sequence is TGCGCCAGCAGCCAAGGAGTGCCGGGACTAGCGGGGGGAGAGACCCAGTACTTC.